Sequencing of this TCR beta chain was carried out in a study of Ad26.COV2.S vaccination and SARS-CoV-2 variants. Study results and caveats: Quantification of TCR breadth and depth may have yielded underestimates of total T cell responses. People given the vaccine had a wider spike-specific TCR breadth than placebo recipients did.

Using immunoSEQ multiplex PCR, the repertoire was profiled, and TCRdb retains in-frame clones only, with some absent. The data show about 420,000 clones, approximately 88% seen once. Regarding treatment: around 19 received Ad26.COV2.S at low or high dose, single or two shots; several received placebo; per-sample allocation not given. Sampling was done on day 63 after the first vaccine or placebo injection. Worth noting for this clone: Its antigen is unidentified.

This TCR came from a person aged 18-60 years who received the Ad26.COV2.S COVID-19 vaccine or a placebo. Sample: peripheral blood, taken in a trial of Ad26.COV2.S vaccine versus placebo.

The CDR3 here is CASSFGTDSNQPQHF. The CDR3 DNA follows: TGTGCCAGCAGCTTTGGGACAGATAGCAATCAGCCCCAGCATTTT. The gene calls are TRBV7-9 and TRBJ1-5, with TRBD1 matching over 7 bases. Germline trimming cut 3 bases from V and 0 bases from J; bases unmatched to any gene: 2. The CDR3 contains 15 residues. The germline V gene has CDR1 SEHNR and CDR2 FQNEAQ (reference sequence). Using reference TRBV7-9 and TRBJ1-5 for the parts outside the CDR3, the full variable domain is DTGVSQNPRHKITKRGQNVTFRCDPISEHNRLYWYRQTLGQGPEFLTYFQNEAQLEKSRLLSDRFSAERPKGSFSTLEIQRTEQGDSAMYLCASSFGTDSNQPQHFGDGTRLSIL.